These 8 T cell receptor beta chains were sequenced from one sample in a study of PD-1 blockade in mismatch repair-deficient tumors (dated 2017 in TCRdb). Preparation of the library involved the immunoSEQ multiplex PCR assay. The table comes from immuneACCESS by way of TCRdb, which keeps in-frame sequences with V and J called. Part of the clones is missing from these tables; in studies checked, under half for an unresolved V gene and the rest for unknown reasons. The sample table lists around 25,000 clones, 75% to 85% of them with a count of one. The ten largest clonotypes hold roughly a fifth of the sample. The time point label here, explained by the study, means: peripheral blood 12 weeks after first pembrolizumab dose. The sequencing used peripheral blood, collected 12 weeks after starting pembrolizumab. Every receptor here comes from an adult with mismatch repair-deficient cancer.

The rearrangement uses TRBV7-2 and TRBJ2-2; D is possibly TRBD1 or TRBD2 (5 bases each). This CDR3 contains 17 residues. Germline V CDR1 and CDR2: SGHTA, FQGNSA. Trimming took off 5 bases at V and 1 base at J, with 17 bases between the two ends. The CDR3 spells CASSPRGPRWNTGELFF. Written as DNA, the CDR3 is TGTGCCAGCAGCCCGAGGGGACCACGATGGAACACCGGGGAGCTGTTTTTT.

The V and J genes are TRBV7-2 and TRBJ1-2; D is undetermined. In germline, CDR1 is SGHTA, CDR2 FQGNSA. This CDR3 comprises 14 residues. The ends were cut back, 3 bases at V and 4 bases at J, with 12 bases in the middle. The CDR3 bases are TGTGCCAGCAGCTTCAATCGTAGGATCTATGGCTACACCTTC. Translation: CASSFNRRIYGYTF.

The chain couples TRBV7-9 to TRBJ2-5, with a possible D match to TRBD2 (5 bases). Trimming took 2 bases from V and 5 from J, leaving 12 bases between them. Germline lookup yields CDR1 SEHNR and CDR2 FQNEAQ (reference sequence). The CDR3 extends over 14 amino acids. Here the CDR3 reads CASSLFGEWETQYF. CDR3 nucleotides: TGTGCCAGCAGCTTATTTGGGGAGTGGGAGACCCAGTACTTC. The entire variable domain, with the rest obtained from reference TRBV7-9 and TRBJ2-5, is as follows: DTGVSQNPRHKITKRGQNVTFRCDPISEHNRLYWYRQTLGQGPEFLTYFQNEAQLEKSRLLSDRFSAERPKGSFSTLEIQRTEQGDSAMYLCASSLFGEWETQYFGPGTRLLVL.

The chain joins TRBV7-9 to TRBJ2-3, with D tentatively TRBD1 (5 bases). V was cut by 7 bases and J by 6 bases, with 20 bases left in between. CDR3 length: 15 amino acids. Per germline, CDR1 SEHNR and CDR2 FQNEAQ (reference sequence). CDR3 nucleotides: TGTGCCAGCATGGGGCGAGGCGGCTCGGAGGATACGCAGTATTTT. Protein product: CASMGRGGSEDTQYF.

The rearrangement links TRBV19 to TRBJ2-1; perhaps TRBD1 as D (7 bases). CDR1 and CDR2 (germline): LNHDA, SQIVND (reference sequence). CDR3 length: 11 residues. V lost 5 bases, J lost 9 bases, and 8 bases lay in between. CDR3 protein: CASSQGGEQFF. The CDR3 nucleotides are TGTGCCAGTAGTCAGGGGGGTGAGCAGTTCTTC.

CDR3: CASSQDRGGNEQFF. In DNA, the CDR3 is TGCGCCAGCAGCCAAGATAGGGGGGGGAATGAGCAGTTCTTC. The chain uses TRBV4-1 and TRBJ2-1; D possibly corresponds to TRBD2 (7 bases). V was cut by 0 bases and J by 7 bases, with 10 bases left in between. Germline loops: CDR1 MGHRA, CDR2 YSYEKL. This CDR3 spans 14 amino acids.

This clone was counted once. The gene calls are TRBV20-1 and TRBJ1-5; perhaps TRBD1 as D (5 bases). V was pared by 5 bases and J by 9 bases, with 11 bases between. The CDR3 spans 11 residues. CDR1 and CDR2 from the germline V gene are DFQATT and SNEGSKA (reference sequence). The CDR3 nucleotides read TGCAGTGCTTATAGTGGGGGGCCCCAGCATTTT. Translated, it gives CSAYSGGPQHF.

The chain combines TRBV27 with TRBJ1-1, with D uncertain. Germline values: CDR1 MNHEY, CDR2 SMNVEV (reference sequence). The CDR3 loop spans 13 amino acids. With 5 bases removed from V and 1 base from J, the gap between germline ends came to 8 bases. The CDR3, as DNA: TGTGCCAGCAGTGCCACCCAGAACACTGAAGCTTTCTTT. It translates to CASSATQNTEAFF.